One and the same sample provided the 17 T cell receptor beta chains below, sequenced in a study of T-cell reconstitution after alpha-beta-depleted transplantation in children. Unique molecular identifiers tagged the TCRbeta library. From the PCR reads, TCRdb called clonotypes with MiXCR, one entry per CDR3 protein. The table shows some 600,000 distinct CDR3 sequences, with over 10% occurring only once. Sequenced here: PBMCs, mostly from graft donor cells, sampled 360 days after TCRalphabeta/CD19-depleted stem cell transplant. These receptors were taken from a male patient younger than 18 who had a stem cell transplant for acute myeloid leukemia, so the T cells may come from the graft donor.

The rearrangement joins TRBV6-5 to TRBJ2-5, with TRBD1 matching over 8 bases. Germline CDR1 reads MNHEY; CDR2 reads SVGAGI. CDR3 length: 14 residues. Germline trimming cut 4 bases from V and 5 bases from J; bases unmatched to any gene: 6. The CDR3 sequence: CASSSTGGRETQYF. In DNA, the CDR3 is TGTGCCAGCAGTTCAACAGGGGGGAGGGAGACCCAGTACTTC.

In this sample, this clonotype turned up a few times. This chain connects TRBV28 to TRBJ2-1, with unresolved D. CDR1 and CDR2 from the germline V gene are MDHEN and SYDVKM. The CDR3 length is 11 residues. Between the trimmed V and J ends, which lost 6 bases and 4 bases, there was a span of 4 bases. The CDR3 bases are TGTGCCAGCAGACAATACAATGAGCAGTTCTTC. It translates to CASRQYNEQFF.

The J gene is TRBJ2-1, the V gene TRBV19; no definite D call. Trimming cost V 0 bases and J 0 bases, with 12 bases left between them. This CDR3 is 17 amino acids long. The germline CDR1 and CDR2 sequences are LNHDA and SQIVND (reference sequence). Here the CDR3 DNA reads TGTGCCAGTAGTATAGATCGCCGGCTCGACTCCTACAATGAGCAGTTCTTC. Translation gives CASSIDRRLDSYNEQFF.

This clonotype was detected a few times. This chain links TRBV10-2 with TRBJ2-3; D call uncertain. CDR1 and CDR2 from the germline V gene are WSHSY and SAAADI. CDR3 length equals 13 residues. The V end lost 9 bases, the J end lost 1 base, and 11 bases lay between the germline ends. CDR3 protein: CARAAVGTDTQYF. The CDR3 DNA sequence: TGCGCCAGGGCAGCAGTTGGCACAGATACGCAGTATTTT.

This clonotype was observed a handful of times. CDR3 protein: CASSLEGGKFYEQYF. The DNA for the CDR3 is TGCGCCAGCAGCTTGGAGGGCGGGAAGTTCTACGAGCAGTACTTC. The chain has TRBV4-3 and TRBJ2-7; perhaps TRBD2 as D (6 bases). This CDR3 region has 15 residues. Trimming removed 5 bases at V and 3 bases at J, with 17 bases between. Germline V CDR1 and CDR2: LGHNA, YSLEER.

This clonotype turned up a few times. The chain carries TRBV20-1 and TRBJ2-5; 8 positions match TRBD2. V trimming: 7 bases; J trimming: 5 bases; junction bases outside the gene matches: 15. CDR3 length: 15 amino acids. Germline CDR1 and CDR2: DFQATT and SNEGSKA (reference sequence). The CDR3 here is CSVVPGLEPWETQYF. For the CDR3, the DNA is TGCAGTGTCGTCCCGGGACTAGAGCCGTGGGAGACCCAGTACTTC.

This clonotype was recorded at least ten times. The gene calls are TRBV29-1 and TRBJ2-7; possibly TRBD1 or TRBD2 for D (5 bases each). The CDR3 length is 11 residues. CDR1 SQVTM and CDR2 ANQGSEA come from the germline V gene. Trimming pared 3 bases from V and 2 bases from J, leaving 5 bases between. The CDR3 reads CSVEGAYEQYF. The CDR3 region has the DNA TGCAGCGTTGAGGGGGCCTACGAGCAGTACTTC.

This clonotype was recorded a few times. This chain uses TRBV7-2 with TRBJ2-6; TRBD2 is a possible D gene (6 bases). The V gene lost 0 bases and the J gene lost 0 bases, with 15 bases spanning the gap. The CDR3 has 19 amino acids. Per the germline V gene, CDR1 is SGHTA and CDR2 is FQGNSA. CDR3 bases: TGTGCCAGCAGCTTAGCGCAAGGAGGGGCCTTCTCTGGGGCCAACGTCCTGACTTTC. It specifies CASSLAQGGAFSGANVLTF.

The chain employs TRBV5-1 and TRBJ2-2; D is possibly TRBD2 (5 bases). Between the trimmed V and J ends, which lost 0 bases and 5 bases, there was a span of 17 bases. Germline loops: CDR1 SGHRS, CDR2 YFSETQ. The CDR3 consists of 17 residues. The CDR3 DNA reads as TGCGCCAGCAGCTTGGCCGTTCGGATACCGGGGACCGGGGAGCTGTTTTTT. Translation: CASSLAVRIPGTGELFF.

The chain combines TRBV9 with TRBJ2-3; 8 bases agree with TRBD2. The germline CDR1 and CDR2 sequences are SGDLS and YYNGEE. This CDR3 has 16 residues. Losses at the gene ends were 1 base for V and 4 bases for J; bases not matched to a gene: 8. The CDR3 sequence: CASSVRAGGLADTQYF. The CDR3 region has the DNA TGTGCCAGCAGCGTACGGGCGGGAGGCCTTGCAGATACGCAGTATTTT.

There are a few counts of this clonotype. V and J are TRBV7-9 and TRBJ2-1; no reliable D call. The CDR3 consists of 13 residues. Trimming cost V 1 base and J 8 bases, with 9 bases left between them. From germline, CDR1 is SEHNR and CDR2 FQNEAQ (reference sequence). The CDR3 coding sequence is TGTGCCAGCAGCTTAGGGCCTGTGGATGAGCAGTTCTTC. Encoded protein: CASSLGPVDEQFF.

This clonotype was counted ten times or more. The CDR3 sequence: CSVARGADTDTQYF. The DNA for the CDR3 is TGCAGCGTTGCCCGCGGAGCGGACACAGATACGCAGTATTTT. The chain has TRBV29-1 and TRBJ2-3; D might be TRBD2 (5 bases). This CDR3 comprises 14 residues. In germline, CDR1 is SQVTM, CDR2 ANQGSEA. V gave up 4 bases and J gave up 2 bases, with 13 bases separating them.

In its sample, this clonotype was seen once. V is TRBV5-1 and J is TRBJ2-7, with TRBD1 as a possible D gene (5 bases). Germline V gene sequence: CDR1 SGHRS, CDR2 YFSETQ. The CDR3 totals 13 residues. Trimming pared 4 bases from V and 7 bases from J, leaving 15 bases between. In nucleotides, the CDR3 is TGCGCCAGCAGCCCCTCGACAGAGGTAGAGCAGTACTTC. Amino acid sequence: CASSPSTEVEQYF.

Many counts were recorded for this clonotype. This sequence joins TRBV29-1 and TRBJ2-7; a possible D gene is TRBD2 (6 bases). The germline gives CDR1 SQVTM, CDR2 ANQGSEA. This CDR3 contains 14 residues. V lost 7 bases to trimming and J lost 0 bases, with 16 bases between them. CDR3 region: CSAKPGTLSYEQYF. In nucleotides, the CDR3 is TGCAGCGCAAAGCCTGGGACTCTCTCCTACGAGCAGTACTTC.

At least ten counts were recorded for this clonotype. The chain couples TRBV4-3 to TRBJ2-7; D remains unclear. The CDR3 length is 13 residues. The ends were cut back, 0 bases at V and 4 bases at J, with 7 bases in the middle. Germline V gene data show CDR1 as LGHNA and CDR2 as YSLEER. CDR3 region: CASSQDLGYEQYF. Written as DNA, the CDR3 is TGCGCCAGCAGCCAAGATCTAGGGTACGAGCAGTACTTC.

V gene TRBV20-1 combines with J gene TRBJ2-7, with D uncertain. The germline CDR1 and CDR2 sequences are DFQATT and SNEGSKA (reference sequence). The CDR3 is 15 amino acids. Trimming removed 2 bases from V and 3 bases from J, with 17 bases in between. The CDR3 coding sequence is TGCAGTGCTAGACATTTACCTCCGTCCATCTACGAGCAGTACTTC. This codes for CSARHLPPSIYEQYF.

This clonotype was detected ten times or more. This chain links TRBV18 with TRBJ2-7; unclear D gene. The CDR3 extends over 14 amino acids. V gave up 1 base and J gave up 4 bases, with 11 bases separating them. In germline, CDR1 is KGHSH, CDR2 LQKENI. The CDR3 sequence is CASSPLGLLYEQYF. CDR3 in DNA: TGTGCCAGCTCACCACTAGGATTACTTTACGAGCAGTACTTC.